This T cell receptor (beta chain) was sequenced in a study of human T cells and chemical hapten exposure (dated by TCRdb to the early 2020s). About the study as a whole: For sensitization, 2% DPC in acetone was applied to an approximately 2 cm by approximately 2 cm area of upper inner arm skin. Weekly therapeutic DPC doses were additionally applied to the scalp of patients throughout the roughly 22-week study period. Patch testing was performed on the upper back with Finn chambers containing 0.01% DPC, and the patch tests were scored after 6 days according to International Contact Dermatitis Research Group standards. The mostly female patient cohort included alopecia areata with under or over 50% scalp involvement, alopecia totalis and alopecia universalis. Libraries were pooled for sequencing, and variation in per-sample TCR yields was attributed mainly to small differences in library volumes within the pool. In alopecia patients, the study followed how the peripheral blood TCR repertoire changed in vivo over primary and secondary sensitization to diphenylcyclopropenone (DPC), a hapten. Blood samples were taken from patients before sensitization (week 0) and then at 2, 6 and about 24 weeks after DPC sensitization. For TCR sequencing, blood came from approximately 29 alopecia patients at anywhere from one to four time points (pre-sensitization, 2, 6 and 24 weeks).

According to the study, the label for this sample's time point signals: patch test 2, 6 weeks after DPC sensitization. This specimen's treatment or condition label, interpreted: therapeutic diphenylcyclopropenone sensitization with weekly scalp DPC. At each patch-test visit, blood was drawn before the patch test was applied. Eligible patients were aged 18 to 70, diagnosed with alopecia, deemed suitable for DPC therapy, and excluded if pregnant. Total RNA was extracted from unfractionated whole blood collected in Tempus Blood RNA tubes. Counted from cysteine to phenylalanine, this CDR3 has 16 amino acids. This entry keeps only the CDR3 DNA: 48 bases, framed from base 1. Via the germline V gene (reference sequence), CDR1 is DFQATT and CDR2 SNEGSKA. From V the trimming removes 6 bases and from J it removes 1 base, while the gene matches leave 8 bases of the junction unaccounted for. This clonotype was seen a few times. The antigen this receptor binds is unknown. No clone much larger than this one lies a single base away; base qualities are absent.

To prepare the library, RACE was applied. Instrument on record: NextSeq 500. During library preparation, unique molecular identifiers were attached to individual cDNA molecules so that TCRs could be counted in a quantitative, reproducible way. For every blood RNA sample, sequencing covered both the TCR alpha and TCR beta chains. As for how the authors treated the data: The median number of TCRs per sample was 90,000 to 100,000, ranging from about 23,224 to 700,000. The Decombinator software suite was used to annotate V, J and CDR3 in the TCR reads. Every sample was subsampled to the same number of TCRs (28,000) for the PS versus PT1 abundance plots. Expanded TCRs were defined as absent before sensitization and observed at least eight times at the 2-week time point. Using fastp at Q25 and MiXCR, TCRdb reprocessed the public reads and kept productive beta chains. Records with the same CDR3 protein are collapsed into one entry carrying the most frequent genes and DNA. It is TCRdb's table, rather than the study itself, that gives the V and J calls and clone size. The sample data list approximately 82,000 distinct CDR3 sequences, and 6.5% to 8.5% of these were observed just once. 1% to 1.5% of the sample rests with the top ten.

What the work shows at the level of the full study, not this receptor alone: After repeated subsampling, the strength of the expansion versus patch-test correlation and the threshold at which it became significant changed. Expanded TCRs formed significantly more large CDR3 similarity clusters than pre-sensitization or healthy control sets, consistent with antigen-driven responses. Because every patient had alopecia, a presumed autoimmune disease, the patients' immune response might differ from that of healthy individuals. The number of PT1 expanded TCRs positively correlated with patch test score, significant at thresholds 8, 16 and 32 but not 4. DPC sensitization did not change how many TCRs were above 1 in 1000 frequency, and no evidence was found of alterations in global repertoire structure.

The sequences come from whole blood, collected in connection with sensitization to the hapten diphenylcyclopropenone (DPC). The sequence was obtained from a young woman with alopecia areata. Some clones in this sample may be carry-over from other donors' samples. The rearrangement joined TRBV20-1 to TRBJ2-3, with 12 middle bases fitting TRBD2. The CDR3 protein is CSATEGLAGRTDTQYF. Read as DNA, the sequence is TGCAGTGCCACGGAAGGACTAGCGGGGCGCACAGATACGCAGTATTTT.